This T cell receptor (beta chain) emerged from a study of blood T cell repertoires in COVID-19. Overall study: The United States, Italy and Spain supplied acute and convalescent COVID-19 samples. PBMCs, B-cell-depleted T cells, or T cells provided the cDNA or gDNA that made up the material.

Profiled with immunoSEQ multiplex PCR; TCRdb holds only in-frame clones, not every one. The sample consists of approximately 86,000 clones, 70% to 90% of them appearing once. The CDR3 has 16 amino acids. V was shortened by 2 bases and J by 1 base, with 12 bases between the two germline ends. Germline-derived CDR1 and CDR2 are SNHLY and FYNNEI. This clone came up once. This sequence joins TRBV2 and TRBJ1-5; possible D gene TRBD1, 5 bases. Sequencing was performed on peripheral blood. The receptor was isolated from a man aged 50 to 60 with acute or convalescent COVID-19. The CDR3 DNA reads TGTGCCAGCAGTGAATATAGGGACTCCAGCAATCAGCCCCAGCATTTT. It yields the protein CASSEYRDSSNQPQHF.